The clone carrying this T cell receptor beta chain was counted a few times. These data originate in a study of beta chain features in type 1 diabetes. Losses at the gene ends were 5 bases for V and 0 bases for J; bases not matched to a gene: 10. The CDR3 contains 17 residues. Looked up from germline, CDR1 is SGHDN and CDR2 is FVKESK. The isolated RNA, all of it, was reverse transcribed, so expressed TCRB transcripts were what got sequenced. This table comes from immunoSEQ multiplex PCR, and its TCRdb copy is limited to in-frame clones, with some not included. Among a few hundred thousand clones listed, roughly 13% were seen once.

The chain combines TRBV14 with TRBJ2-1, with TRBD2 identical over 7 bases. This clonotype was obtained from a man aged 25 to 40 in good health. Sequenced material: naive CD4+ T cells from blood. CDR3 nucleotide sequence: TGTGCCAGCAGCTCCATCCATGGCGGGGGCTCCTACAATGAGCAGTTCTTC. It is translated as CASSSIHGGGSYNEQFF.